The source of this TCR beta chain is a study of blood T cell repertoires in COVID-19. At the level of the study: Both acute and convalescent COVID-19 samples were obtained from the United States, Italy and Spain.

After removal of 3 bases from V and 7 bases from J, the junction contained 8 bases not matched to a gene. Germline CDR1 is MGHRA and CDR2 is YSYEKL. CDR3 length: 14 amino acids. The protocol was immunoSEQ multiplex PCR, while the TCRdb copy is restricted to in-frame clones and leaves out a portion. The sample lists about 300,000 clones, around four fifths occurring once. Specimen: peripheral blood. The J gene is TRBJ1-2, the V gene TRBV4-1; 7 positions agree with TRBD1. This TCR was recovered from a woman in her forties or fifties with acute or convalescent COVID-19. In DNA form, the CDR3 reads TGCGCCAGCAGCCAGGCGGGACAGTTGGTTGGCTACACCTTC. Translating gives CASSQAGQLVGYTF.